This TCR beta chain stems from a study of CD8 T cells in Susac syndrome. The RNA input was about 0.5 to 1 ug, and it was reverse transcribed with random hexamers. The method of amplification for TCR beta CDR3 was immunoSEQ multiplex PCR, covering 54 Vbeta and 13 Jbeta. TCRdb called the immunoSEQ multiplex PCR reads again in MiXCR, with one record for every CDR3 protein. The profile shows about 49,000 distinct CDR3 sequences, 93% of them singletons. The CD8+ and CD4+ T cells were negatively isolated, with the TEMRA cells enriched by FACS. Per germline, CDR1 LGHDT and CDR2 YNNKEL (reference sequence). J was trimmed by 4 bases and V by 1 base; bases with no gene match: 11. There are 17 residues in the CDR3.

The TCR originated in a human donor in good health. Sequenced material: CD8+ T cells from PBMCs. The chain links TRBV3-1 to TRBJ2-7, with 9 bases that match TRBD1. CDR3 nucleotides: TGTGCCAGCAGCCAAGCCGGGACAGGGATGAATTCGTACGAGCAGTACTTC. Protein sequence: CASSQAGTGMNSYEQYF.